This T cell receptor (beta chain) was captured by sequencing in a study of neoadjuvant anti-PD-1 for oral cavity cancer. Germline CDR1 and CDR2: ENHRY and SYGVKD. With 8 bases removed from V and 1 base from J, the gap between germline ends came to 8 bases. The CDR3 runs 13 residues. Indicated time point: after neoadjuvant nivolumab, at surgical resection. Sequencing used immunoSEQ multiplex PCR; TCRdb keeps in-frame clones, though not all of them. Of about 13,000 clones detected, roughly 70% appear once; the ten largest clones hold 3%. The sequenced sample was PBMCs, obtained after nivolumab (anti-PD-1) treatment. This clonotype originated in a person between 40 and 79 years old with oral cavity squamous cell carcinoma. This chain uses TRBV10-3 with TRBJ2-2; D uncertain. CDR3 region: CAIGVKNTGELFF. In DNA, the CDR3 is TGTGCCATCGGAGTTAAGAACACCGGGGAGCTGTTTTTT.